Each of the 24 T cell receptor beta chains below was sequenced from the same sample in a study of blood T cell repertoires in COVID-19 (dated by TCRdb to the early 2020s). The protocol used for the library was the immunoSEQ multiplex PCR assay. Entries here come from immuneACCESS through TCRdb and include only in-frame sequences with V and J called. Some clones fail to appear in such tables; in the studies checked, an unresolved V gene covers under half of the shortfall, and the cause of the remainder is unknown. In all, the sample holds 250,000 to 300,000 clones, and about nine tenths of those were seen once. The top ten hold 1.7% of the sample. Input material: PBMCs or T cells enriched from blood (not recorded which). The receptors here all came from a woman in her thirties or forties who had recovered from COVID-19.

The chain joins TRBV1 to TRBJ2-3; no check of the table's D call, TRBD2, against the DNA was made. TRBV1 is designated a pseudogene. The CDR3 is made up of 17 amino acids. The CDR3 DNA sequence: TGCACCAGCAGCCAATCCCGGGAGGTACCGGGGGTGGATACGCAGTATTTT. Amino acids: CTSSQSREVPGVDTQYF.

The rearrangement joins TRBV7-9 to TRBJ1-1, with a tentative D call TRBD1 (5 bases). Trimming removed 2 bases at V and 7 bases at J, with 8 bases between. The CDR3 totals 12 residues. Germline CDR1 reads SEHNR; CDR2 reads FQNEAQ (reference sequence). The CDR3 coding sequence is TGTGCCAGCAGCTTACAGGGATATGAAGCTTTCTTT. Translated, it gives CASSLQGYEAFF.

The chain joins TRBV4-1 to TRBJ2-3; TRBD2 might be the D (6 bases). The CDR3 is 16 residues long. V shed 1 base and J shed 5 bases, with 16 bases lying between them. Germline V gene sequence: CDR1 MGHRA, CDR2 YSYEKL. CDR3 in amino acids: CASSQARGGTGDTQYF. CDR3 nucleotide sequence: TGCGCCAGCAGCCAAGCCCGGGGAGGAACGGGAGATACGCAGTATTTT.

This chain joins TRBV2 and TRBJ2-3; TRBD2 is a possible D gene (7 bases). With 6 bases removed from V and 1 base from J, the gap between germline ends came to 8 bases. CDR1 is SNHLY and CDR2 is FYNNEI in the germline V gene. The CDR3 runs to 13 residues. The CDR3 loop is CASRGGRTDTQYF. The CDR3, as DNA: TGTGCCAGCAGGGGGGGGCGCACAGATACGCAGTATTTT. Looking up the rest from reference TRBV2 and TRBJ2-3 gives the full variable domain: EPEVTQTPSHQVTQMGQEVILRCVPISNHLYFYWYRQILGQKVEFLVSFYNNEISEKSEIFDDQFSVERPDGSNFTLKIRSTKLEDSAMYFCASRGGRTDTQYFGPGTRLTVL.

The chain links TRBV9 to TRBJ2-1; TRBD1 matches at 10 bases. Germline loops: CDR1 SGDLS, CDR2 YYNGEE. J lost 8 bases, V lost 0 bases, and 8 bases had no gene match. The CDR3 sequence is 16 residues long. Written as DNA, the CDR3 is TGTGCCAGCAGCGTAGGGACCGGGACAGGGGCGGATGAGCAGTTCTTC. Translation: CASSVGTGTGADEQFF.

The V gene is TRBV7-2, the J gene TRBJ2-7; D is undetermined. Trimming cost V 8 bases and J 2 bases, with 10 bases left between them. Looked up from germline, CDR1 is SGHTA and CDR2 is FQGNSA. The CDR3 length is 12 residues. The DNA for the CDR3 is TGTGCCAGCGAGAGCAGGACCTACGAGCAGTACTTC. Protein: CASESRTYEQYF.

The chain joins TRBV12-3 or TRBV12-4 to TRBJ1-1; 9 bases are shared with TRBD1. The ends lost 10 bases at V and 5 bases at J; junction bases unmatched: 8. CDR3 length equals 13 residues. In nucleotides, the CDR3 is TGTGCCATTAACAGGGGGCAGGGAACTGAAGCTTTCTTT. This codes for CAINRGQGTEAFF.

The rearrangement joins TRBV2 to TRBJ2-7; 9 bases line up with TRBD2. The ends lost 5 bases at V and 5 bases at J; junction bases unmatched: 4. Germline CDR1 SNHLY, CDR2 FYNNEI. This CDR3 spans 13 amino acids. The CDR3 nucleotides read TGTGCCAGCAGTACAGCGGGAGGAAACGAGCAGTACTTC. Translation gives CASSTAGGNEQYF. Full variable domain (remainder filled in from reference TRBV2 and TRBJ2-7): EPEVTQTPSHQVTQMGQEVILRCVPISNHLYFYWYRQILGQKVEFLVSFYNNEISEKSEIFDDQFSVERPDGSNFTLKIRSTKLEDSAMYFCASSTAGGNEQYFGPGTRLTVT.

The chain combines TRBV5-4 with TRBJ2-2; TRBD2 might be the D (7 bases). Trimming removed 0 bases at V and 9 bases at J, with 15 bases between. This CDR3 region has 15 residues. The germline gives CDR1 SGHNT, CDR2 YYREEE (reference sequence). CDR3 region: CASSLVGGEHRELFF. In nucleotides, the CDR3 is TGTGCCAGCAGCTTGGTAGGGGGGGAACACCGGGAGCTGTTTTTT.

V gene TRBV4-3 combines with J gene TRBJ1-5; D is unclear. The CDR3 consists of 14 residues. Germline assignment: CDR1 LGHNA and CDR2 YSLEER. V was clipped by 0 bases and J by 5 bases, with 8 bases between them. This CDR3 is CASSQDLVDQPQHF. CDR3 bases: TGCGCCAGCAGCCAAGACCTCGTCGATCAGCCCCAGCATTTT.

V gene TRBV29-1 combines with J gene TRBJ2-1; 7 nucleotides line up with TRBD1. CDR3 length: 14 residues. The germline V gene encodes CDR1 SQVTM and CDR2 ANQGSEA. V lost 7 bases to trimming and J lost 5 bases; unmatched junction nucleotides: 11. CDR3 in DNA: TGCAGCGGGCAAAGAACAGGGGTAAACAATGAGCAGTTCTTC. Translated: CSGQRTGVNNEQFF.

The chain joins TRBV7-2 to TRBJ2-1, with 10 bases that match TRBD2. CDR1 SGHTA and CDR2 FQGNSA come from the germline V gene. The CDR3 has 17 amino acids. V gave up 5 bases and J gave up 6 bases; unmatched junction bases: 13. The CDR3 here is CASSVGHSGRLGNEQFF. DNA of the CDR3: TGTGCCAGCAGCGTCGGACATAGCGGGAGGTTGGGCAATGAGCAGTTCTTC.

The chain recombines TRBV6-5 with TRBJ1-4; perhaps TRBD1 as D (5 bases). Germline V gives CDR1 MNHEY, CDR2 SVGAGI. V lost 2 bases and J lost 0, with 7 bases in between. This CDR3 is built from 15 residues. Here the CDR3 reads CASSYAGATNEKLFF. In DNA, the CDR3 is TGTGCCAGCAGTTACGCGGGGGCAACTAATGAAAAACTGTTTTTT.

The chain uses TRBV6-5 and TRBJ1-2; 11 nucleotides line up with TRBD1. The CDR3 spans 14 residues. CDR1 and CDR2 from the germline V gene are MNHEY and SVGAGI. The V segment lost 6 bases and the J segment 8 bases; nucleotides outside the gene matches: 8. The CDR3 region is CASRARDRGSGYTF. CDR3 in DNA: TGTGCCAGCAGAGCTAGGGACAGGGGGAGCGGCTACACCTTC.

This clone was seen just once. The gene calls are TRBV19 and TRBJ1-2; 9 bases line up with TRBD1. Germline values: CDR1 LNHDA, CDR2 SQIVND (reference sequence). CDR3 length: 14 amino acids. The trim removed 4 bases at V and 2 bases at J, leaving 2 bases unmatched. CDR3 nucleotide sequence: TGTGCCAGTAGTAGAGGGACAGGGAACTATGGCTACACCTTC. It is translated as CASSRGTGNYGYTF.

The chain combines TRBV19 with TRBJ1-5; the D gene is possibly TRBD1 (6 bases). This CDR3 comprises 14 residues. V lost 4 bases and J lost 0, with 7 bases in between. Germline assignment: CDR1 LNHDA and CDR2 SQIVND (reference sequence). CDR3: CASSTQGSNQPQHF. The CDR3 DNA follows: TGTGCCAGTAGTACACAGGGTAGCAATCAGCCCCAGCATTTT.

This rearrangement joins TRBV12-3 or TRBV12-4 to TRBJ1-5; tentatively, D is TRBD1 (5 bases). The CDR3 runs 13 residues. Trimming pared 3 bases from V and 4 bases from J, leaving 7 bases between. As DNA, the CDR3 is TGTGCCAGCAGTTTCGACAGAAATCAGCCCCAGCATTTT. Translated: CASSFDRNQPQHF.

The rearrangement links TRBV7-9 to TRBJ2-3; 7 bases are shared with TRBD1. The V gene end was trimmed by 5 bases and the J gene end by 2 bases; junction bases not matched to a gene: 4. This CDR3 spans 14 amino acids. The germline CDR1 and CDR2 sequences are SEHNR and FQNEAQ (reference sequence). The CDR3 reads CASSRTGLTDTQYF. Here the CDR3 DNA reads TGTGCCAGCAGCCGGACAGGCCTCACAGATACGCAGTATTTT.

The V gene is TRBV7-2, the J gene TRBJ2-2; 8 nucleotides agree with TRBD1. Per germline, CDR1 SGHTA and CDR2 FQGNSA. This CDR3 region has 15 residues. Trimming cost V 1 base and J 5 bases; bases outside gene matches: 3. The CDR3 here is CASSLGTGWTGELFF. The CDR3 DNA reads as TGTGCCAGCAGCTTAGGGACAGGGTGGACCGGGGAGCTGTTTTTT.

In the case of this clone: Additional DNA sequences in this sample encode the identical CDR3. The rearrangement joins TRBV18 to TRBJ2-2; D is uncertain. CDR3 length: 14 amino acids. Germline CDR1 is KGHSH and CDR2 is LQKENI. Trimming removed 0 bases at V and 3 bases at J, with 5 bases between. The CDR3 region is CASSPPQYTGELFF. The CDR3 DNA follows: TGTGCCAGCTCACCACCACAGTACACCGGGGAGCTGTTTTTT.

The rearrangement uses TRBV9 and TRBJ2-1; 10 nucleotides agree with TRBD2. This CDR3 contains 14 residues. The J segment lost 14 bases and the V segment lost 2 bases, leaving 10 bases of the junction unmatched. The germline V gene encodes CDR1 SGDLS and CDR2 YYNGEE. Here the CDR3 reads CASSVEAGGELEFF. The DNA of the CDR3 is TGTGCCAGCAGCGTGGAAGCGGGAGGGGAGTTGGAGTTCTTC.

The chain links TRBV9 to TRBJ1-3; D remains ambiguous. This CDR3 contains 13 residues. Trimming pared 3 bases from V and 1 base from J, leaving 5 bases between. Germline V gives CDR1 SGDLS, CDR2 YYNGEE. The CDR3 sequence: CASSDGSGNTIYF. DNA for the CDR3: TGTGCCAGCAGCGACGGGTCTGGAAACACCATATATTTT.

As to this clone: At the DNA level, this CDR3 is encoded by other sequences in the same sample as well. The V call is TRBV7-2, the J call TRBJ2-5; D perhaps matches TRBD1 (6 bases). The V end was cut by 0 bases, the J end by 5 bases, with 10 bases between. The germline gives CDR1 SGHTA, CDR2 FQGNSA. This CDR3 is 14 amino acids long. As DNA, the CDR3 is TGTGCCAGCAGCTTAGCGGGGGCCGGTGAGACCCAGTACTTC. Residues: CASSLAGAGETQYF.

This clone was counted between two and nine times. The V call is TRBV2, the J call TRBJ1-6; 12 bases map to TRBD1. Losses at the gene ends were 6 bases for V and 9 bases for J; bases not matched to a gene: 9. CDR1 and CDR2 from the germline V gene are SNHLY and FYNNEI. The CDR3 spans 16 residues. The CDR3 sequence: CASSGTGGNIFSPLHF. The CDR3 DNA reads TGTGCCAGCAGCGGGACAGGGGGCAATATTTTTTCACCCCTCCACTTT.